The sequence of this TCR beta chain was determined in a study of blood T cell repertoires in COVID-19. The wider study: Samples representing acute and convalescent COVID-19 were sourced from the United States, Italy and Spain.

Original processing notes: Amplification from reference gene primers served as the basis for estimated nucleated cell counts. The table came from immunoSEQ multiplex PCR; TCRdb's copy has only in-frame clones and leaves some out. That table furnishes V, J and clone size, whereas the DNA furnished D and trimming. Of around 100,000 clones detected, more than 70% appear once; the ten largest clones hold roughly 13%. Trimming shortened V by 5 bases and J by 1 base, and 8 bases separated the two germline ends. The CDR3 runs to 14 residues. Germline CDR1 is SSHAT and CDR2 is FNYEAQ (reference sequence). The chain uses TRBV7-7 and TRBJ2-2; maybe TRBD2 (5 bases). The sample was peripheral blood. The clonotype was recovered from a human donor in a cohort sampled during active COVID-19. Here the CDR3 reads CASSLGENTGELFF. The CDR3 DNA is TGTGCCAGCAGCCTCGGGGAGAACACCGGGGAGCTGTTTTTT. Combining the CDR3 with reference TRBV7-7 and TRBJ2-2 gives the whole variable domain GAGVSQSPRYKVTKRGQDVTLRCDPISSHATLYWYQQALGQGPEFLTYFNYEAQPDKSGLPSDRFSAERPEGSISTLTIQRTEQRDSAMYRCASSLGENTGELFFGEGSRLTVL.